These 12 T cell receptor beta chains share one sample of origin, sequenced in a study of cytomegalovirus exposure and HLA in healthy donors. 60 Vbeta and 13 Jbeta primers were used in PCR. The method was immunoSEQ multiplex PCR; TCRdb's version includes in-frame clones alone and lacks a portion of them. The table includes roughly 150,000 clones, approximately 9% detected once. Sample: PBMCs. Every receptor here comes from a male donor in good health and CMV-seronegative.

This chain uses TRBV19 with TRBJ1-1; D is perhaps TRBD1 (6 bases). The CDR3 consists of 13 residues. V lost 3 bases and J 4 bases, leaving 9 bases between the germline ends. Germline CDR1 and CDR2: LNHDA and SQIVND (reference sequence). The CDR3 loop is CASSIGQSTEAFF. The CDR3 nucleotides are TGTGCCAGTAGTATCGGACAGAGCACTGAAGCTTTCTTT.

The V call is TRBV18, the J call TRBJ1-1, with a tentative D call TRBD1 (5 bases). The CDR3 is 15 amino acids. In germline, CDR1 is KGHSH, CDR2 LQKENI. V lost 5 bases and J lost 0, with 13 bases in between. In DNA form, the CDR3 reads TGTGCCAGCTCAGGCATCACGGGGGTGAACACTGAAGCTTTCTTT. This translates into CASSGITGVNTEAFF.

The J gene is TRBJ2-7, the V gene TRBV7-9, with 8 bases matching TRBD1. This CDR3 is built from 15 residues. With 5 bases clipped from V and 4 bases from J, the junction kept 10 bases outside the gene matches. In germline, CDR1 is SEHNR, CDR2 FQNEAQ (reference sequence). CDR3 DNA sequence: TGTGCCAGCAGCCGGACAGGGTATTTTGAATACGAGCAGTACTTC. Translation gives CASSRTGYFEYEQYF.

This clone was seen more than once but under ten times. At one of its ends the junction is not consistent with the germline gene, which may arise from a read error. The V call is TRBV19, the J call TRBJ1-1; TRBD1 is a possible D gene (6 bases). CDR1 and CDR2 from the germline V gene are LNHDA and SQIVND (reference sequence). The CDR3 totals 11 residues. The CDR3 region is CASSIGGHGTF. CDR3 nucleotide sequence: TGTGCCAGTAGTATAGGGGGACACGGAACCTTT.

The chain has TRBV5-1 and TRBJ2-1; TRBD2 aligns across 9 bases. The germline CDR1 and CDR2 sequences are SGHRS and YFSETQ. The CDR3 totals 15 residues. V dropped 5 bases and J dropped 8; count of bases not matched to a gene: 11. The CDR3 here is CASSLAGASEDEQFF. Here the CDR3 DNA reads TGCGCCAGCAGTTTAGCGGGGGCCAGTGAGGATGAGCAGTTCTTC.

This clone was picked up a small number of times. This rearrangement joins TRBV19 to TRBJ1-1, with D possibly TRBD1 on 6 matching bases. Germline lookup yields CDR1 LNHDA and CDR2 SQIVND (reference sequence). The CDR3 totals 14 residues. V gave up 5 bases and J gave up 5 bases, with 15 bases separating them. The CDR3 here is CASSGVRGYTEAFF. Written as DNA, the CDR3 is TGTGCCAGTAGTGGGGTAAGGGGGTATACTGAAGCTTTCTTT.

This clone was detected only a few times. The chain combines TRBV19 with TRBJ1-1; the match to TRBD1 covers 7 bases. CDR1 and CDR2 from the germline V gene are LNHDA and SQIVND (reference sequence). The CDR3 extends over 13 amino acids. Germline trimming cut 5 bases from V and 5 bases from J; bases unmatched to any gene: 5. The CDR3 protein is CASSFQGGTEAFF. Here the CDR3 DNA reads TGTGCCAGTAGTTTTCAGGGGGGAACTGAAGCTTTCTTT.

This clone was seen a few times. The genes are TRBV9 and TRBJ2-1; 8 nucleotides match TRBD2. Trimming cost V 2 bases and J 6 bases; bases outside gene matches: 7. Looked up from germline, CDR1 is SGDLS and CDR2 is YYNGEE. The CDR3 loop spans 15 amino acids. CDR3 in DNA: TGTGCCAGCAGCGTTGGCGGGGGGCCTTCCAATGAGCAGTTCTTC. It specifies CASSVGGGPSNEQFF.

The CDR3 spells CASSYSTGDRAYEQYF. CDR3 nucleotide sequence: TGTGCCAGCAGTTACTCCACAGGGGATCGGGCATACGAGCAGTACTTC. V and J are TRBV6-5 and TRBJ2-7, with TRBD1 identical over 7 bases. The J segment lost 4 bases and the V segment lost 0 bases, leaving 9 bases of the junction unmatched. This CDR3 is 16 amino acids long. CDR1 MNHEY and CDR2 SVGAGI come from the germline V gene.

V and J are TRBV2 and TRBJ1-2, with unresolved D. The germline CDR1 and CDR2 sequences are SNHLY and FYNNEI. This CDR3 has 11 amino acids. V dropped 6 bases and J dropped 8 bases, with 10 bases sitting between them. DNA for the CDR3: TGTGCCAGCAGCGCTAGAGGCGGCTACACCTTC. Translation: CASSARGGYTF.

The CDR3 DNA reads TGTGCCAGCAGTCTATTCCAGGGGTTCACAGATACGCAGTATTTT. Amino acid sequence: CASSLFQGFTDTQYF. V usage is TRBV6-5 and J usage is TRBJ2-3, with a tentative D call TRBD1 (6 bases). The CDR3 contains 15 residues. V was clipped by 5 bases and J by 2 bases, with 14 bases between them. CDR1 MNHEY and CDR2 SVGAGI come from the germline V gene.

This clone was seen a handful of times. The chain is built from TRBV10-3 and TRBJ1-2; D ambiguous. Trimming pared 7 bases from V and 4 bases from J, leaving 19 bases between. Looked up from germline, CDR1 is ENHRY and CDR2 is SYGVKD. The CDR3 is 15 residues long. For the CDR3, the DNA is TGTGCCATCACAGAGAGGTGGGAGTCCGGCTATGGCTACACCTTC. Encoded protein: CAITERWESGYGYTF.